The text below deals with one T cell receptor beta chain. Its antigen is as yet unknown. Using its own MiXCR run on the reads, TCRdb lists one record per CDR3 protein. The sample consists of around 310,000 distinct CDR3 sequences, under 35% of them appearing once. This CDR3 contains 14 residues. Deletions cut 6 bases from V and 1 base from J, with 12 bases between. This record belongs to a study of T cell repertoires in cytomegalovirus infection. Study overall: Public TCR beta signatures were indicative of both CMV infection and a matching HLA type.

The source of this sequence is a human donor in good health (CMV status not recorded). Some clones in this sample may be carry-over from other donors' samples. Sequencing used cultured PBMCs, obtained from culture after CMV antigen stimulation. The V call is TRBV12-3 or TRBV12-4, the J call TRBJ1-1; D remains unclear. The CDR3 DNA reads TGTGCCAGCAGCCGGAGGCCCTCGAACACTGAAGCTTTCTTT. The encoded protein is CASSRRPSNTEAFF.